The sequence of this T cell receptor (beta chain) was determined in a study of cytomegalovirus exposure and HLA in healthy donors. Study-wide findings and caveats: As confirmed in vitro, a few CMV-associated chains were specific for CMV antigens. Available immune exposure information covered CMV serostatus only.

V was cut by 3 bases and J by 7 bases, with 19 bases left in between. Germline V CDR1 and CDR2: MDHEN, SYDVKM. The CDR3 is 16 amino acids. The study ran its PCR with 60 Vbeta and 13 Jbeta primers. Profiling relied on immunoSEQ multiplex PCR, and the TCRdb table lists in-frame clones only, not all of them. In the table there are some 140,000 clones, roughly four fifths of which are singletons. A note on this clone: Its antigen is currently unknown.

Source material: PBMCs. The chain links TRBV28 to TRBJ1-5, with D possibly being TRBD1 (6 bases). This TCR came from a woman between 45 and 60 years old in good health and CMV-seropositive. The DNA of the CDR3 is TGTGCCAGCAGTTTCCCCGCCTACCCCACAGGGCAGCCCCAGCATTTT. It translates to CASSFPAYPTGQPQHF. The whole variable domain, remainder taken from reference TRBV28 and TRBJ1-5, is DVKVTQSSRYLVKRTGEKVFLECVQDMDHENMFWYRQDPGLGLRLIYFSYDVKMKEKGDIPEGYSVSREKKERFSLILESASTNQTSMYLCASSFPAYPTGQPQHFGDGTRLSIL.